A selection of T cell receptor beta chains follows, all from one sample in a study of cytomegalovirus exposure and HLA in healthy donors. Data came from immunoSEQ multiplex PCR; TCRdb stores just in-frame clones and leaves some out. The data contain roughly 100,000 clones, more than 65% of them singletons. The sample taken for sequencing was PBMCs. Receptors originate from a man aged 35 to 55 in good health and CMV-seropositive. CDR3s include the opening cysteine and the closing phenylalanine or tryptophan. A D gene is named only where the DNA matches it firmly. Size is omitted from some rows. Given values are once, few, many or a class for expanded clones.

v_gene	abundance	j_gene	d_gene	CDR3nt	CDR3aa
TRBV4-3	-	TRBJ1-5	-	TGCGCCAGCAGCCAAGACCCGGGGGGCAATCAGCCCCAGCATTTT	CASSQDPGGNQPQHF
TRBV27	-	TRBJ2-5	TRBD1	TGTGCCAGCAGTCAACGACAGGGACAAGAGACCCAGTACTTC	CASSQRQGQETQYF
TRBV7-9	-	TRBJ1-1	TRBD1	TGTGCCAGCAGCTTAGTGGGGGTGGGCAGGGGGCTTTCTGAAGCTTTCTTT	CASSLVGVGRGLSEAFF
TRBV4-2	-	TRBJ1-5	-	TGTGCCAGCAGCCTCCTCGGTTCAGGGGAGAGCAATCAGCCCCAGCATTTT	CASSLLGSGESNQPQHF
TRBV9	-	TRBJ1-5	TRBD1	TGTGCCAGCAGGGGTAGGGGGCGGCAGCCCCAGCATTTT	CASRGRGRQPQHF
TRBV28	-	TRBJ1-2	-	TGTGCCAGCAGCCCGCCCCGGTTCGATGGCTACACCTTC	CASSPPRFDGYTF
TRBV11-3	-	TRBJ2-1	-	TGTGCCAGCAGCTACCCCCCCAGCGGCTACAATGAGCAGTTCTTC	CASSYPPSGYNEQFF
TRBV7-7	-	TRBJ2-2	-	TGTGCTAGCAGCTCCAGACTTAGCGGGAACACCGGGGAGCTGTTTTTT	CASSSRLSGNTGELFF
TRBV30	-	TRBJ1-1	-	TGTGCCTGGAGTGTCGGGGGGGCATTCACTGAAGCTTTCTTT	CAWSVGGAFTEAFF
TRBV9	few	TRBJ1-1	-	TGTGCCAGCAGCCTGACAGCGAACACTGAAGCTTTCTTT	CASSLTANTEAFF
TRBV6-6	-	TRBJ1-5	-	TGTGCCAGCAGTTCCCCGGGGCGGGGTAGCAATCAGCCCCAGCATTTT	CASSSPGRGSNQPQHF
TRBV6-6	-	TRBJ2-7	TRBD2	TGTGCCAGCAGTTACATTACTAGCGGGAGCTCCTACGAGCAGTACTTC	CASSYITSGSSYEQYF
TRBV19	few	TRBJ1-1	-	TGTGCCAGTAGTACCGTTACAGGGTTCGGGACTGAAGCTTTCTTT	CASSTVTGFGTEAFF
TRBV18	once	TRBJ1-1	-	TGTGCCAGCTCACCGGGGGGGAAGAACACTGAAGCTTTCTTT	CASSPGGKNTEAFF
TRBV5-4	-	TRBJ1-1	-	TGTGCCAGCAGCTTGGTCGGGGATCCGAACACTGAAGCTTTCTTT	CASSLVGDPNTEAFF
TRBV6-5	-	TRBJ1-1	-	TGTGCCAGCAGTTACGCTGGGAGGGCTTTCTTT	CASSYAGRAFF
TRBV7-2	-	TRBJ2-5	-	TGTGCCAGCAGCTTAGGCGGGGTGGGAGAGACCCAGTACTTC	CASSLGGVGETQYF
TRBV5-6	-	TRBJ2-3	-	TGTGCCAGCAGCCTCAGGACAGCCCGTCTCTTTGGGACGCAGTATTTT	CASSLRTARLFGTQYF
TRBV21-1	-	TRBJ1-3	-	TGTGCCAGCAGCCAAGGGGGGGGGCTTGGAAACACCATATATTTT	CASSQGGGLGNTIYF
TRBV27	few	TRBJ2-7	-	TGTGCAACCCGGGCAGGGCCCTACGAGCAGTACTTC	CATRAGPYEQYF
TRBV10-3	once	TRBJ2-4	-	TGTGCCATCAGTGAGTCGATGGCAGGTTACAAAAACAGTCAGTACTTC	CAISESMAGYKNSQYF
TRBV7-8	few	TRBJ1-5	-	TGTGCCAGCAGCTTAGAACGGACACAACCCAATCAGCCCCAGCATTTT	CASSLERTQPNQPQHF
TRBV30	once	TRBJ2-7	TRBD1	TGTGCCTGGAGGACAGGGGGCACCTACGAGCAGTACTTC	CAWRTGGTYEQYF
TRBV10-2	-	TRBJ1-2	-	TGCGCCAGCAGTGCTACCGACACCTATGGCTACACCTTC	CASSATDTYGYTF
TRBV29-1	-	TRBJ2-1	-	TGCAGGGGTCCGGGACTCCTCTACAATGAGCAGTTCTTC	CRGPGLLYNEQFF
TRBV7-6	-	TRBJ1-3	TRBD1	TGTGCCAGCAGCCTATTGGGACAGGGCACTCTGGGAAACACCATATATTTT	CASSLLGQGTLGNTIYF
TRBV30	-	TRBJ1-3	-	TGTGCCTGGAGTACGGACAAAAGAAACACCATATATTTT	CAWSTDKRNTIYF